This is a list of T cell receptor beta chains from one sample in a study of human T cells and chemical hapten exposure. TCRdb re-called the RACE reads through MiXCR, storing one row per CDR3 protein. The sample yields 300,000 to 400,000 distinct CDR3 sequences, approximately 6.3% seen once. Sequencing was performed on whole blood, taken in connection with sensitization to the hapten diphenylcyclopropenone (DPC). The receptor source for this set is a woman in her late teens or twenties with alopecia areata. Some clones in this sample may be carry-over from other donors' samples. The CDR3 runs from the conserved cysteine through the conserved F or W. A D gene is named only where the DNA matches it firmly. The listing skips clone size in some rows; elsewhere it reads once, few, many or a size class.

.,TRBV6-5,TRBJ2-3,.,CASSYVDSTDTQYF,TGTGCCAGCAGTTACGTCGACAGCACAGATACGCAGTATTTT
.,TRBV6-5,TRBJ2-1,.,CASSPLGNNEQFF,TGTGCCAGCAGTCCTCTTGGCAACAATGAGCAGTTCTTC
.,TRBV20-1,TRBJ2-1,.,CSARAREYEQFF,TGCAGTGCTAGAGCCAGGGAATATGAGCAGTTCTTC
few,TRBV10-3,TRBJ1-1,TRBD1,CAISGGQGNTEAFF,TGTGCCATCAGTGGGGGACAGGGAAACACTGAAGCTTTCTTT
few,TRBV12-3/TRBV12-4,TRBJ1-5,.,CASSSSDGGPQHF,TGTGCCAGCAGTTCAAGTGATGGTGGCCCCCAGCATTTT
.,TRBV6-2/TRBV6-3,TRBJ2-5,.,CASSYSNGAETQYF,TGTGCCAGCAGTTACTCGAACGGGGCAGAGACCCAGTACTTC
many,TRBV9,TRBJ2-7,TRBD1,CASSARTGGGEQYF,TGTGCCAGCAGCGCGAGAACAGGGGGCGGCGAGCAGTACTTC
many,TRBV7-9,TRBJ1-6,.,CASSYGHSYNSPLHF,TGTGCCAGCAGCTACGGACATTCCTATAATTCACCCCTCCACTTT
few,TRBV7-2,TRBJ1-4,TRBD1,CASSPGRTGLNEKLFF,TGTGCCAGCAGCCCGGGCCGGACAGGGTTAAATGAAAAACTGTTTTTT
.,TRBV7-9,TRBJ2-3,.,CASSLSDPGPTDTQYF,TGTGCCAGCAGCTTAAGCGATCCGGGGCCCACAGATACGCAGTATTTT
many,TRBV4-1,TRBJ2-2,.,CASSPGVAANTGELFF,TGCGCCAGCAGCCCAGGGGTTGCAGCGAACACCGGGGAGCTGTTTTTT
few,TRBV3-1,TRBJ1-1,.,CASSSRGNGAFF,TGTGCCAGCAGTTCTAGGGGGAACGGGGCTTTCTTT
.,TRBV5-1,TRBJ2-5,TRBD2,CASSTSGFQETQYF,TGCGCCAGCAGTACTAGCGGATTCCAAGAGACCCAGTACTTC
.,TRBV7-2,TRBJ2-1,TRBD2,CASSRLAGPYNEQFF,TGTGCCAGCAGCCGTCTAGCGGGGCCTTACAATGAGCAGTTCTTC